The present T cell receptor (beta chain) was sequenced within a study of cytomegalovirus exposure and HLA in healthy donors. Study-wide findings and caveats: An analysis was carried out at a later point. It showed that HLA-associated TCR beta chains were more clonally expanded than equally common non-associated chains. One cluster of highly shared sequence variants probably arose as a sequencing artifact. Presence/absence analyses assumed roughly uniform sequencing depth across donors.

Both 60 Vbeta primers and 13 Jbeta primers went into the PCR. The table came from immunoSEQ multiplex PCR; TCRdb's copy has only in-frame clones and leaves some out. The sample carries around 200,000 clones, approximately 86% recorded once. Notes on this clone: The antigen is undetermined.

V trimming: 0 bases; J trimming: 5 bases; junction bases outside the gene matches: 16. This CDR3 region has 18 residues. The V gene's germline CDR1 is LNHNV and CDR2 YYDKDF (reference sequence). The rearrangement links TRBV15 to TRBJ2-7, with 7 bases matching TRBD1. The receptor was derived from a woman aged 25 to 39 in good health and CMV-seronegative. Sequenced material: PBMCs. Here the CDR3 reads CATSRDRGARQGLNEQYF. CDR3 nucleotides: TGTGCCACCAGCAGAGATCGAGGGGCACGACAGGGCCTAAACGAGCAGTACTTC.